The T cell receptor (beta chain) described here comes from a study of cytomegalovirus exposure and HLA in healthy donors. Study-wide findings and caveats: Common viral pathogens seemed to be connected with several of the most significant clusters, according to a later analysis. V- and J-gene trimming in TCR beta was tied to a missense DCLRE1C variant by an analysis performed later. Earlier analysis looked at TCR beta V segments, and most were productive about 87% or about 30% of the time.

The junction had 3 bases not matched to a gene; V was cut back by 5 bases and J by 1 base. There are 14 residues in the CDR3. The germline CDR1 and CDR2 sequences are MNHEY and SVGAGI. Worth noting for this clone: Its antigen is unknown.

PCR involved 60 Vbeta and 13 Jbeta primers. Authors' methods: Per a later analysis, the number of unique TCR beta chains was about 80 million, of which about 11 million were shared. The protocol was immunoSEQ multiplex PCR, while the TCRdb copy is restricted to in-frame clones and leaves out a portion. That table supplies the V and J calls and clone size; D and trimming were determined from the DNA. The table lists 120,000 to 150,000 clones, around 75% of them singletons. The receptor was isolated from a man in his 60s in good health and CMV-seronegative. The specimen sequenced was PBMCs. The chain couples TRBV6-5 to TRBJ2-5, with TRBD1 matching over 8 bases. The CDR3 DNA is TGTGCCAGCAGTGCCGGACAGGGCCAAGAGACCCAGTACTTC. Translating gives CASSAGQGQETQYF.